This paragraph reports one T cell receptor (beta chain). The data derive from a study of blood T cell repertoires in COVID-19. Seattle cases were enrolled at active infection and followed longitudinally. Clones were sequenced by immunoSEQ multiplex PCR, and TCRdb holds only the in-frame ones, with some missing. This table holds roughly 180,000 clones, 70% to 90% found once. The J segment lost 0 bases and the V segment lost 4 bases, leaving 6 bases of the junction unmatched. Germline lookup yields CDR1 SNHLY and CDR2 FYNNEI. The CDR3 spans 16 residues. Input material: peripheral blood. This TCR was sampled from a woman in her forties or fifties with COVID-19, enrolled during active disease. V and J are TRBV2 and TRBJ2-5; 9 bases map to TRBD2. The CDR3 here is CASSGGAGGNQETQYF. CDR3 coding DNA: TGTGCCAGCAGTGGTGGAGCGGGGGGCAACCAAGAGACCCAGTACTTC.